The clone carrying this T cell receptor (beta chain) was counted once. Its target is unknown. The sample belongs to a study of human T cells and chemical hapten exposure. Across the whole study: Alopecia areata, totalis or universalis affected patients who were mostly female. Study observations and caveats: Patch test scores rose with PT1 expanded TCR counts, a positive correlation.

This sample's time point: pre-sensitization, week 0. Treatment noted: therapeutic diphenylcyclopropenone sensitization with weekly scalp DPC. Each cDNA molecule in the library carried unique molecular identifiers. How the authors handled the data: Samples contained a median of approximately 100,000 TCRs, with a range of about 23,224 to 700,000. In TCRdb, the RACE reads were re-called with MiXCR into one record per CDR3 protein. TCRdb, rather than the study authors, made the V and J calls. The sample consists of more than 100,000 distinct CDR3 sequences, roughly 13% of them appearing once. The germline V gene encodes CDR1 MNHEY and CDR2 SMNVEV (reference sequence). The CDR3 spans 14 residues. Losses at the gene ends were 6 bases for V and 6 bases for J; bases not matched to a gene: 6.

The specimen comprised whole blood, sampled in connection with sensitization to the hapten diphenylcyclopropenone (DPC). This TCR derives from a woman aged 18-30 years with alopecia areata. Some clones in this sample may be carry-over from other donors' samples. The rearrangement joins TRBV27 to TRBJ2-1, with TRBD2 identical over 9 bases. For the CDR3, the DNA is TGTGCCAGCAGATCAGAGCGGGGGGTCAATGAGCAGTTCTTC. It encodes CASRSERGVNEQFF.